The clone carrying this T cell receptor (beta chain) was seen many times. Its specificity is unknown. There are 12 residues in the CDR3. V shed 3 bases and J shed 4 bases, with 8 bases lying between them. Germline V gene data show CDR1 as SQVTM and CDR2 as ANQGSEA. This record belongs to a study of early T cells in non-severe SARS-CoV-2 infection. The study's findings and limits: Using VDJdb, the matching emphasized anti-spike CD8 responses while missing private and CD4 specificities.

In the library, individual cDNA molecules carried attached unique molecular identifiers. TCRdb re-derived calls from the 5' RACE reads in MiXCR, one entry per CDR3 protein. The sample has more than 95,000 distinct CDR3 sequences; approximately 16% are singletons. The chain uses TRBV29-1 and TRBJ2-3, with D possibly being TRBD1 (5 bases). The sample taken for sequencing was whole blood. The TCR comes from an adult who was a healthcare worker with PCR-confirmed SARS-CoV-2 infection or an uninfected control (not recorded which). The CDR3 coding sequence is TGCAGCGTTGACAGCAGGGCAGATACGCAGTATTTT. Encoded protein: CSVDSRADTQYF.